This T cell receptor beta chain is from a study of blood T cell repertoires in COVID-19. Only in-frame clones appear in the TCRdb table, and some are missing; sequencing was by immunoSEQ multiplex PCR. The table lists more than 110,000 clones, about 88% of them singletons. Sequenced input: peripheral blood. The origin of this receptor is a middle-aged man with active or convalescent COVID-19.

This CDR3 reads CASSPTRGHEKLFF. CDR3 in DNA: TGTGCCAGCAGCCCCACGCGGGGACATGAAAAACTGTTTTTT. The chain employs TRBV9 and TRBJ1-4, with D tentatively TRBD1 (5 bases). V gave up 4 bases and J gave up 6 bases, with 13 bases separating them. The CDR3 consists of 14 residues. The germline CDR1 and CDR2 sequences are SGDLS and YYNGEE.